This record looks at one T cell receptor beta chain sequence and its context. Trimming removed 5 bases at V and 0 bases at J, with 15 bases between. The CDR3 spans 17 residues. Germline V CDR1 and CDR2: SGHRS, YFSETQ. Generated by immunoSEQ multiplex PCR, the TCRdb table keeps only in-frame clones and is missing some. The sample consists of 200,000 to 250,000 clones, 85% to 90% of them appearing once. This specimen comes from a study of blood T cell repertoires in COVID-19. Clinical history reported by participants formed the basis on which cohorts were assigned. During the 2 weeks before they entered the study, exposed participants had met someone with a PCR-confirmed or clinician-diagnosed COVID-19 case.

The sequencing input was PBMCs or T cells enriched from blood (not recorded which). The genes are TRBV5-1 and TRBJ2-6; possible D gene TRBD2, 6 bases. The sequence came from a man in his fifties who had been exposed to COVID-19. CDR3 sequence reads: CASRGGAMFSGANVLTF. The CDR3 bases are TGCGCCAGCAGAGGCGGGGCTATGTTCTCTGGGGCCAACGTCCTGACTTTC.